The subject of this entry is one TCR beta chain. Its target is not known. The length of the CDR3 is 13 residues. Germline values: CDR1 SGDLS, CDR2 YYNGEE. V lost 2 bases and J 2 bases, leaving 6 bases between the germline ends. This sample was included in a study of cytomegalovirus exposure and HLA in healthy donors. With 60 Vbeta and 13 Jbeta primers, the PCR was carried out. Sequenced by immunoSEQ multiplex PCR; TCRdb stores in-frame clones only, minus some. The table lists around 38,000 clones, over 65% of them singletons, with roughly 18% in the top ten. Study-level points and caveats: Later on, an analysis tied 15,000 to 20,000 TCR beta sequences to HLA alleles at 0.05 false discovery rate.

The sequence was obtained from a middle-aged man in good health and CMV-seropositive. The chain carries TRBV9 and TRBJ2-3; D call uncertain. The sequenced material came from PBMCs. In DNA form, the CDR3 reads TGTGCCAGCAGCGTCTCCCCCACAGATACGCAGTATTTT. This translates into CASSVSPTDTQYF.